The rows below give T cell receptor beta chains drawn from one sample of a study of radiotherapy plus CTLA-4 blockade in lung cancer. Produced via immunoSEQ multiplex PCR; TCRdb's table is partial and in-frame only. The sample gives about 28,000 clones, 75% to 85% of which show up once; 16% is in the top ten. The source material was peripheral blood, sampled from a patient treated with radiotherapy plus ipilimumab. Source of these receptors: a human donor with non-small cell lung cancer that progressed on radiotherapy plus ipilimumab. CDR3s include the opening cysteine and the closing phenylalanine or tryptophan. D genes are given only for firm matches.

D	V	J	CDR3	DNA
TRBD2	TRBV9	TRBJ2-3	CASSVAGGPGTDTQYF	TGTGCCAGCAGCGTAGCGGGAGGGCCGGGCACAGATACGCAGTATTTT
TRBD1	TRBV2	TRBJ2-3	CASSATGGGDTQYF	TGTGCCAGCAGTGCGACAGGGGGAGGAGATACGCAGTATTTT
.	TRBV21-1	TRBJ1-1	CASLVVKTNTEAFF	TGTGCCAGTCTGGTGGTTAAAACGAACACTGAAGCTTTCTTT
TRBD1	TRBV11-2	TRBJ2-7	CASSLDRGTGGVFGYEQYF	TGTGCCAGCAGCTTAGATCGGGGGACAGGGGGAGTTTTCGGGTACGAGCAGTACTTC
.	TRBV6-5	TRBJ2-7	CASSDVEYEQYF	TGTGCCAGCAGTGATGTCGAGTACGAGCAGTACTTC
TRBD2	TRBV28	TRBJ2-3	CASSSAGGTDTQYF	TGTGCCAGCAGTTCAGCGGGGGGCACAGATACGCAGTATTTT
.	TRBV28	TRBJ1-4	CASSWAREFIMEKLFF	TGTGCCAGCAGTTGGGCTAGAGAGTTCATTATGGAAAAACTGTTTTTT
TRBD1	TRBV7-2	TRBJ1-3	CASSSMTGTSGNTIYF	TGTGCCAGCAGCTCGATGACAGGGACTTCTGGAAACACCATATATTTT
.	TRBV5-4	TRBJ1-2	CASSLSVDYGYTF	TGTGCCAGCAGCTTGTCTGTGGACTATGGCTACACCTTC
TRBD1	TRBV28	TRBJ2-2	CASSPLTGGAPGELFF	TGTGCCAGCAGTCCTCTAACAGGGGGCGCCCCCGGGGAGCTGTTTTTT
.	TRBV28	TRBJ2-7	CASSSSGGSYEQYF	.
TRBD1	TRBV29-1	TRBJ2-1	CSAGTGLSYNEQFF	TGCAGCGCAGGGACAGGACTCTCCTACAATGAGCAGTTCTTC